The present TCR beta chain was sequenced within a study of graft-versus-host responses after intestinal transplantation. About the study: All of the recipients had induction that used anti-thymocyte globulin, then tacrolimus and steroids for about 3 years.

Study outcomes and limitations: Among recipient marrow samples, GvH clones were found; some appeared first in ileum or blood. Across patients carrying graft-donor T cell macrochimerism, allografts held high graft-versus-host to host-versus-graft clonal ratios.

The V gene's germline CDR1 is SGHRS and CDR2 YFSETQ. This CDR3 has 15 amino acids. V lost 1 base and J lost 5; bases outside the gene matches: 5. Generated by immunoSEQ multiplex PCR, the TCRdb table keeps only in-frame clones and is missing some. The sample includes some 43,000 clones, just under 95% of them seen just once. In regard to this clone: No antigen is known for it.

This rearrangement joins TRBV5-1 to TRBJ1-4; 7 nucleotides agree with TRBD1. This material consisted of PBMCs, taken approximately 360 days after intestinal transplant. The source is a human patient who received an intestinal transplant, so some T cells may come from the graft donor. CDR3 DNA: TGCGCCAGCAGCTTGTTGGGGACAGCGAATGAAAAACTGTTTTTT. This gives the protein CASSLLGTANEKLFF.